The 25 T cell receptor beta chains presented below share a single source sample, sequenced in a study of cytomegalovirus exposure and HLA in healthy donors. PCR involved 60 Vbeta and 13 Jbeta primers. Only in-frame clones appear in the TCRdb table, and some are missing; sequencing was by immunoSEQ multiplex PCR. The profile shows approximately 150,000 clones, around 72% of them singletons. Sequenced: PBMCs. The receptor set was obtained from a man in his forties in good health and CMV-seronegative.

The chain combines TRBV7-9 with TRBJ1-1, with D maybe TRBD1 (5 bases). The CDR3 runs to 16 residues. V lost 1 base, J lost 8 bases, and 20 bases lay in between. Germline-derived CDR1 and CDR2 are SEHNR and FQNEAQ (reference sequence). For the CDR3, the DNA is TGTGCCAGCAGCTTAGACGGGGGGTTTAGGTCGGAGGAAGCTTTCTTT. Encoded protein: CASSLDGGFRSEEAFF.

This chain connects TRBV5-6 to TRBJ2-7; D unresolved. The CDR3 covers 13 residues. V was shortened by 1 base and J by 0 bases, with 5 bases between the two germline ends. CDR1 and CDR2 (germline): SGHDT, YYEEEE. CDR3 region: CASSLSISYEQYF. The CDR3 DNA follows: TGTGCCAGCAGCTTGTCTATCTCCTACGAGCAGTACTTC.

The CDR3 bases are TGTGCCACCAGCAACAGGGGGCGTAAAGAGACCCAGTACTTC. It translates to CATSNRGRKETQYF. The chain has TRBV15 and TRBJ2-5; 9 positions match TRBD1. The CDR3 has 14 residues. Per germline, CDR1 LNHNV and CDR2 YYDKDF (reference sequence). V gave up 4 bases and J gave up 3 bases; unmatched junction bases: 3.

The rearrangement joins TRBV5-1 to TRBJ2-4, with D maybe TRBD2 (6 bases). The CDR3 loop spans 16 amino acids. The germline CDR1 and CDR2 sequences are SGHRS and YFSETQ. V dropped 1 base and J dropped 1 base, with 12 bases sitting between them. CDR3 sequence reads: CASSLRGGGAKNIQYF. CDR3 sequence (DNA): TGCGCCAGCAGCTTGCGCGGTGGGGGGGCCAAAAACATTCAGTACTTC. The whole variable domain, filled in from reference TRBV5-1 and TRBJ2-4, reads KAGVTQTPRYLIKTRGQQVTLSCSPISGHRSVSWYQQTPGQGLQFLFEYFSETQRNKGNFPGRFSGRQFSNSRSEMNVSTLELGDSALYLCASSLRGGGAKNIQYFGAGTRLSVL.

CDR3 coding DNA: TGTGCCAGCAGCGTAGCTAGCGGGAGGCCCACTCGGTACTTC. It encodes CASSVASGRPTRYF. This chain connects TRBV9 to TRBJ2-7; 11 bases fit TRBD2. Germline V gives CDR1 SGDLS, CDR2 YYNGEE. The J segment lost 12 bases and the V segment lost 0 bases, leaving 8 bases of the junction unmatched. The CDR3 has 14 residues.

The chain uses TRBV2 and TRBJ2-1, with D possibly TRBD2 on 6 matching bases. CDR3 length equals 13 residues. V was trimmed by 7 bases and J by 8 bases, leaving 15 bases between them. The V gene's germline CDR1 is SNHLY and CDR2 FYNNEI. This CDR3 reads CASNLMGEDEQFF. The CDR3 DNA reads TGTGCCAGCAACCTAATGGGGGAGGATGAGCAGTTCTTC.

The rearrangement joins TRBV19 to TRBJ1-5, with TRBD1 identical over 8 bases. Trimming at V came to 0 bases and at J to 2 bases, leaving 6 bases not matched to a gene. Germline lookup yields CDR1 LNHDA and CDR2 SQIVND (reference sequence). The CDR3 totals 17 residues. CDR3 in DNA: TGTGCCAGTAGTATAGAATACAGGGGGAGTCGCAATCAGCCCCAGCATTTT. This codes for CASSIEYRGSRNQPQHF.

J is TRBJ2-7 and V is TRBV28, with 8 bases matching TRBD1. The germline CDR1 and CDR2 sequences are MDHEN and SYDVKM. This CDR3 has 15 residues. V shed 4 bases and J 2 bases; nucleotides not matched to a gene: 7. Here the CDR3 DNA reads TGTGCCAGCAGTTATGTGGGACAGGCCCCCTACGAGCAGTACTTC. It encodes CASSYVGQAPYEQYF. The variable domain in full, with the rest retrieved from reference TRBV28 and TRBJ2-7, is DVKVTQSSRYLVKRTGEKVFLECVQDMDHENMFWYRQDPGLGLRLIYFSYDVKMKEKGDIPEGYSVSREKKERFSLILESASTNQTSMYLCASSYVGQAPYEQYFGPGTRLTVT.

Concerning this clone itself: One end of the junction fails to match germline, which may point to a read error. J is TRBJ2-4 and V is TRBV7-9; D is ambiguous. Germline assignment: CDR1 SEHNR and CDR2 FQNEAQ (reference sequence). This CDR3 is built from 15 residues. Here the CDR3 DNA reads TGTTCCAGCAGCTTATACTCCGGGGCCAAAAACATTCAGTACTTC. As protein: CSSSLYSGAKNIQYF.

The chain has TRBV6-5 and TRBJ2-1, with 8 bases that match TRBD1. V was clipped by 6 bases and J by 2 bases; unmatched bases: 3. Germline assignment: CDR1 MNHEY and CDR2 SVGAGI. The CDR3 consists of 14 residues. CDR3: CASRPGQAYNEQFF. The CDR3 DNA reads TGTGCCAGCAGACCGGGACAGGCCTACAATGAGCAGTTCTTC.

This chain connects TRBV10-3 to TRBJ1-4, with D possibly TRBD1 on 5 matching bases. CDR3 length equals 19 residues. Germline CDR1 reads ENHRY; CDR2 reads SYGVKD. Trimming stripped 0 bases from V and 1 base from J, with 18 bases between. This CDR3 reads CAISESNLGQGGTNEKLFF. The CDR3 coding sequence is TGTGCCATCAGTGAGTCGAACCTCGGGCAGGGTGGAACTAATGAAAAACTGTTTTTT.

This rearrangement joins TRBV4-3 to TRBJ2-2; TRBD1 might be the D (6 bases). V was pared by 5 bases and J by 7 bases, with 11 bases between. The CDR3 is made up of 13 amino acids. From germline, CDR1 is LGHNA and CDR2 YSLEER. CDR3 nucleotide sequence: TGCGCCAGCAGCACCACAGGGTACGGGGAGCTGTTTTTT. Amino acid sequence: CASSTTGYGELFF.

The chain has TRBV11-2 and TRBJ2-7; TRBD2 agrees at 10 bases. Per germline, CDR1 SGHAT and CDR2 FQNNGV. CDR3 length: 16 amino acids. Trimming cost V 5 bases and J 4 bases; bases outside gene matches: 11. Written as DNA, the CDR3 is TGTGCCAGCAGCCCACGGACTAGCGGACGTCATTACGAGCAGTACTTC. Its translation: CASSPRTSGRHYEQYF.

This sequence joins TRBV9 and TRBJ1-3; 7 bases map to TRBD1. CDR1 and CDR2 (germline): SGDLS, YYNGEE. The CDR3 has 19 residues. The J segment lost 1 base and the V segment lost 3 bases, leaving 16 bases of the junction unmatched. CDR3 sequence (DNA): TGTGCCAGCAGCGGCCGGGACAGTCGTCCTTCGGGATCTGGAAACACCATATATTTT. This codes for CASSGRDSRPSGSGNTIYF.

This rearrangement joins TRBV7-6 to TRBJ1-2; the D gene is possibly TRBD1 (5 bases). The CDR3 is 14 residues long. Trimming cost V 5 bases and J 7 bases, with 17 bases left between them. The germline gives CDR1 SGHVS, CDR2 FNYEAQ. This chain's CDR3 is CASSPGGTISGYTF. The DNA of the CDR3 is TGTGCCAGCAGCCCCGGGGGAACGATTAGTGGCTACACCTTC.

V usage is TRBV5-6 and J usage is TRBJ2-1; 7 nucleotides match TRBD2. The CDR3 sequence is 14 residues long. Trimming cost V 1 base and J 9 bases; bases outside gene matches: 7. CDR1 is SGHDT and CDR2 is YYEEEE in the germline V gene. The CDR3 DNA is TGTGCCAGCAGCTTGTATGCGGGGGAACTTGAGCAGTTCTTC. Translation: CASSLYAGELEQFF.

The chain couples TRBV27 to TRBJ2-5; 9 bases match TRBD2. CDR1 and CDR2 from the germline V gene are MNHEY and SMNVEV (reference sequence). CDR3 length equals 15 residues. The trim removed 3 bases at V and 4 bases at J, leaving 6 bases unmatched. CDR3 amino acids: CASSFSSGAPETQYF. The CDR3 bases are TGTGCCAGCAGTTTCTCTAGCGGGGCCCCAGAGACCCAGTACTTC.

The V gene is TRBV27, the J gene TRBJ2-1, with 14 bases aligning to TRBD2. CDR3 size: 14 residues. The V gene's germline CDR1 is MNHEY and CDR2 SMNVEV (reference sequence). The V segment lost 6 bases and the J segment 9 bases; nucleotides outside the gene matches: 4. The CDR3 DNA reads TGTGCCAGCAGACCGGGACTAGCGGGAGTTGAGCAGTTCTTC. Translated, it gives CASRPGLAGVEQFF.

This clone was picked up one time. The CDR3 here is CASSLWDRGDYGYTF. The CDR3, as DNA: TGTGCCAGCAGTTTATGGGACAGGGGAGACTATGGCTACACCTTC. This sequence joins TRBV28 and TRBJ1-2; 9 nucleotides agree with TRBD1. After removal of 0 bases from V and 3 bases from J, the junction contained 2 bases not matched to a gene. This CDR3 has 15 residues. The germline gives CDR1 MDHEN, CDR2 SYDVKM.

J is TRBJ2-2 and V is TRBV6-5; D unresolved. The CDR3 has 16 amino acids. CDR1 and CDR2 from the germline V gene are MNHEY and SVGAGI. The V and J ends lost 2 bases and 2 bases respectively, with 12 bases between them. The CDR3 region is CASSYTRFSNTGELFF. In DNA form, the CDR3 reads TGTGCCAGCAGTTACACCCGGTTTTCTAACACCGGGGAGCTGTTTTTT.

The chain employs TRBV6-4 and TRBJ1-5; D might be TRBD1 (5 bases). CDR3 length: 14 residues. Germline-derived CDR1 and CDR2 are MRHNA and SNTAGT. The ends were cut back, 5 bases at V and 6 bases at J, with 14 bases in the middle. The CDR3: CASSSAQGSQPQHF. In nucleotides, the CDR3 is TGTGCCAGCAGTTCCGCGCAGGGCAGTCAGCCCCAGCATTTT.

CDR3 DNA sequence: TGTGCCAGCAGCTCGGCTGGCGGGACCTCCTACAATGAGCAGTTCTTC. Residues: CASSSAGGTSYNEQFF. The genes are TRBV5-6 and TRBJ2-1; TRBD2 is a possible D gene (6 bases). The germline V gene has CDR1 SGHDT and CDR2 YYEEEE. This CDR3 has 16 amino acids. Trimming took 3 bases from V and 0 from J, leaving 13 bases between them.

The V gene is TRBV27, the J gene TRBJ1-5, with D hard to call. This CDR3 contains 14 residues. Germline CDR1 and CDR2: MNHEY and SMNVEV (reference sequence). Trimming took 3 bases from V and 4 from J, leaving 10 bases between them. In DNA, the CDR3 is TGTGCCAGCAGTTTGCAAGGGAGGAATCAGCCCCAGCATTTT. It encodes CASSLQGRNQPQHF.

The sample holds a few counts of this clone. The chain couples TRBV4-3 to TRBJ2-5, with TRBD2 matching 9 bases. Trimming cost V 0 bases and J 5 bases; bases outside gene matches: 10. Germline loops: CDR1 LGHNA, CDR2 YSLEER. This CDR3 spans 17 amino acids. The CDR3 here is CASSQDPASGITETQYF. The CDR3 DNA reads as TGCGCCAGCAGCCAAGATCCGGCTAGCGGGATTACGGAGACCCAGTACTTC.

This clone showed up just a few times. The rearrangement uses TRBV10-3 and TRBJ1-1, with D possibly TRBD1 on 5 matching bases. The germline CDR1 and CDR2 sequences are ENHRY and SYGVKD. The CDR3 consists of 15 residues. Trimming left V 0 bases short and J 1 base short, with 9 bases between. The CDR3 nucleotides read TGTGCCATCAGTGAGTCAAGGGGCCCGAACACTGAAGCTTTCTTT. Its protein is CAISESRGPNTEAFF.